Measured by frequency, the clone carrying this T cell receptor beta chain is medium-sized. Its cognate antigen is unknown. One tube held mixed TRB-A and TRB-B primer pools for touch-down PCR. After re-calling the multiplex PCR reads, TCRdb lists one entry per CDR3 protein, DNA absent. This sample contains about 8,100 distinct CDR3 sequences. CDR3 length: 14 residues. Germline CDR1 GTSNPN, CDR2 SVGIG (reference sequence). Each sample's input was 200 to 250 ng genomic DNA, some 38,000 genome equivalents. This sample is drawn from a study of T cell clusters in autoimmune cytopenias. Study-wide results and limits: Primary autoimmune cytopenia patients appeared to lack physiological T cell clusters present in healthy donors. TRB repertoire shifts in secondary cytopenia and chronic lymphocytic leukemia mostly reflected lymphoma, not autoimmunity. No cluster-lack signature appeared between secondary cytopenia and chronic lymphocytic leukemia patients, apparently due to lymphoma masking.

This TCR was sampled from a human donor with an autoimmune cytopenia or autoimmune hepatitis (not recorded which). The sequenced sample consisted of peripheral blood. The chain has TRBV30 and TRBJ1-4; TCRdb returns TRBD1, unconfirmable since there is no DNA. CDR3 in amino acids: CAWSSPGMAEKLFF.